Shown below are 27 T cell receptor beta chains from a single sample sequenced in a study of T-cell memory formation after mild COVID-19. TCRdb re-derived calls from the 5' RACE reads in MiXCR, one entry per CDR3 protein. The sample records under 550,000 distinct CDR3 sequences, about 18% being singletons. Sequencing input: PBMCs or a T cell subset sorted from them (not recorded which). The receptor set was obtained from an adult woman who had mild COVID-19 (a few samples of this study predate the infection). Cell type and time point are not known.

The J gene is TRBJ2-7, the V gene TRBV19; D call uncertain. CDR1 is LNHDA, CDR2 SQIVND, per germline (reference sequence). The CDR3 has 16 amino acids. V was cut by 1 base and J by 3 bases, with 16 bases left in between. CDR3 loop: CASSIAPSAVYYEQYF. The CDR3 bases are TGTGCCAGTAGTATAGCCCCATCGGCAGTCTACTACGAGCAGTACTTC.

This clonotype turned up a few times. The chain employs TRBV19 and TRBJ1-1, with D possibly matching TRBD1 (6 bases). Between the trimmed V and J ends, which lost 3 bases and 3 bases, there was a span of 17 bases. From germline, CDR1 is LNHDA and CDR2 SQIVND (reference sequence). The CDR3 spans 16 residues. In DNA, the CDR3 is TGTGCCAGTAGTATTGGCTGGGGGGCTCCCGACACTGAAGCTTTCTTT. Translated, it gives CASSIGWGAPDTEAFF.

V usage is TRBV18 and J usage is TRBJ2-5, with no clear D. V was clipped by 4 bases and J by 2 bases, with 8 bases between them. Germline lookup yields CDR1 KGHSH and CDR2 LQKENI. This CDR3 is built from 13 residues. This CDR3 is CASSRSLQETQYF. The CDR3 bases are TGTGCCAGCTCACGCAGCCTTCAAGAGACCCAGTACTTC.

The CDR3 region has the DNA TGTGCCAGCAGCCCGGACAGGATCAACAATGAGCAGTTCTTC. This translates into CASSPDRINNEQFF. The V gene is TRBV27, the J gene TRBJ2-1; 7 bases align to TRBD1. There are 14 residues in the CDR3. Trimming at V came to 6 bases and at J to 5 bases, leaving 7 bases not matched to a gene. Germline V gives CDR1 MNHEY, CDR2 SMNVEV (reference sequence).

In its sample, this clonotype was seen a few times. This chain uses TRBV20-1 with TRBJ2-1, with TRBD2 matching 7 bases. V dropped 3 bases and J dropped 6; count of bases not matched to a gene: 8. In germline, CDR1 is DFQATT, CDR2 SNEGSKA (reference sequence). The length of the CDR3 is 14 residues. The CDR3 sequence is CSASVAGWINEQFF. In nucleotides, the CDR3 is TGCAGTGCTAGTGTAGCGGGCTGGATCAATGAGCAGTTCTTC.

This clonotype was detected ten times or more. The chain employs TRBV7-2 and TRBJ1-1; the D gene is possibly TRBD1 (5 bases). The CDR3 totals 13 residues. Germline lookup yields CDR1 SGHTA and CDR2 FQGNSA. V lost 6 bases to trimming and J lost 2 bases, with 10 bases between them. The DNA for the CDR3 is TGTGCCAGCAGGAGAGGGGACAACACTGAAGCTTTCTTT. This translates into CASRRGDNTEAFF.

CDR3 in DNA: TGCAGTGCTAGAGCTTCGGGGACAGATACGCAGTATTTT. This encodes CSARASGTDTQYF. The chain links TRBV20-1 to TRBJ2-3; tentatively, D is TRBD2 (5 bases). The germline CDR1 and CDR2 sequences are DFQATT and SNEGSKA (reference sequence). This CDR3 comprises 13 residues. V gave up 1 base and J gave up 3 bases, with 8 bases separating them.

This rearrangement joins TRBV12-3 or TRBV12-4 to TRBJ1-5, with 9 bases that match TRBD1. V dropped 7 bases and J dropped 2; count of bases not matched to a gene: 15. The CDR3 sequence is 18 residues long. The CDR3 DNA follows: TGTGCCAGCAAAATAAGACAGGGGGGTCGAGTTGGCAATCAGCCCCAGCATTTT. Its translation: CASKIRQGGRVGNQPQHF.

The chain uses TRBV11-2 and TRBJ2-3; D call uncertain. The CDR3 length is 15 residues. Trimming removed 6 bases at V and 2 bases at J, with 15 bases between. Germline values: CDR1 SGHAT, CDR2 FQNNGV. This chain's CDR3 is CASRSWGRNTDTQYF. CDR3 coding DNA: TGTGCCAGCAGGTCCTGGGGTCGCAACACAGATACGCAGTATTTT.

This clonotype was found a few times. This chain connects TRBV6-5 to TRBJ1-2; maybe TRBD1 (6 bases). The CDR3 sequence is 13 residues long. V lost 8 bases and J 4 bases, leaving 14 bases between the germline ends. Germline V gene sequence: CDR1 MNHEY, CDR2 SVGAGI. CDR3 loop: CASLPAGAYGYTF. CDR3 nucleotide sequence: TGTGCCAGCCTCCCAGCAGGGGCCTATGGCTACACCTTC.

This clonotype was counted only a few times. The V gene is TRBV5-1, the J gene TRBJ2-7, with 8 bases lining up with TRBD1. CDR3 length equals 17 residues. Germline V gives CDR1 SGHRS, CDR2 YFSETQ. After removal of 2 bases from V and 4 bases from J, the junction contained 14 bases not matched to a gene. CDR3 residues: CASSLGLGDRIYYEQYF. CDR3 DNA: TGCGCCAGCAGCTTAGGGTTGGGGGACAGGATATATTACGAGCAGTACTTC.

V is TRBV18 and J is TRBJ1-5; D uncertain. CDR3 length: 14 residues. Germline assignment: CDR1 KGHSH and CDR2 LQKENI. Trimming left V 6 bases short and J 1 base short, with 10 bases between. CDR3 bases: TGTGCCAGCTCCCACAGCCGAAGCAATCAGCCCCAGCATTTT. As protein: CASSHSRSNQPQHF.

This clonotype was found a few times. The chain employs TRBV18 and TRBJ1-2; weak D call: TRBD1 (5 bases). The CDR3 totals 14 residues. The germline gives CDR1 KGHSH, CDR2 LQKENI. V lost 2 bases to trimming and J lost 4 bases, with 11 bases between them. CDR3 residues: CASSPDGTFYGYTF. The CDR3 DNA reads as TGTGCCAGCTCACCAGACGGGACGTTCTATGGCTACACCTTC. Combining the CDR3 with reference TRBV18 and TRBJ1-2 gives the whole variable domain NAGVMQNPRHLVRRRGQEARLRCSPMKGHSHVYWYRQLPEEGLKFMVYLQKENIIDESGMPKERFSAEFPKEGPSILRIQQVVRGDSAAYFCASSPDGTFYGYTFGSGTRLTVV.

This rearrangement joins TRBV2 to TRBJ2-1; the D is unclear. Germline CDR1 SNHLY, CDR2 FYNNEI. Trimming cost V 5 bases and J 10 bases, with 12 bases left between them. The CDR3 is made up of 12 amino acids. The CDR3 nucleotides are TGTGCCAGCAGTCCTATGGGGTGGGAGCAGTTCTTC. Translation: CASSPMGWEQFF.

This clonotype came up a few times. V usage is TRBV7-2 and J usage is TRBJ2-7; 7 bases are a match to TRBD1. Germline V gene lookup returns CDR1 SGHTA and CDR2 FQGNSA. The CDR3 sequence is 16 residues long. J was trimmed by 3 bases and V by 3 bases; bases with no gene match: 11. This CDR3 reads CASSFSPDRVLYEQYF. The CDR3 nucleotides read TGTGCCAGCAGCTTTTCCCCCGACAGGGTCCTCTACGAGCAGTACTTC.

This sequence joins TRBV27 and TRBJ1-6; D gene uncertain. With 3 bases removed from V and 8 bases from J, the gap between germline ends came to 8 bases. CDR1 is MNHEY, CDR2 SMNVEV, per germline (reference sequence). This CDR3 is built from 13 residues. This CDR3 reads CASSFYRDSPLHF. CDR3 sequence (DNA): TGTGCCAGCAGTTTTTACCGGGATTCACCCCTCCACTTT.

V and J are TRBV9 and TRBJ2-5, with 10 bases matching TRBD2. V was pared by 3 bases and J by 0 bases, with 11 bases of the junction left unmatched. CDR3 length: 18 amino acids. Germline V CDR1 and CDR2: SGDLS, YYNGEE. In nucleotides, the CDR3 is TGTGCCAGCAGCGCCCGGCCCCTTAGCGGGGGGAACCAAGAGACCCAGTACTTC. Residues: CASSARPLSGGNQETQYF.

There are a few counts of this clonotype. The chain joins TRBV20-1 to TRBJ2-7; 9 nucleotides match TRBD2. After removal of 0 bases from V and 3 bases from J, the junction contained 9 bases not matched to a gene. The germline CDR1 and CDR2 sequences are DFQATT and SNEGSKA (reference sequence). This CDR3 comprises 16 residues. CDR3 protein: CSARDPRTSAYYEQYF. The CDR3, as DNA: TGCAGTGCTAGAGATCCTCGGACTAGCGCGTACTACGAGCAGTACTTC.

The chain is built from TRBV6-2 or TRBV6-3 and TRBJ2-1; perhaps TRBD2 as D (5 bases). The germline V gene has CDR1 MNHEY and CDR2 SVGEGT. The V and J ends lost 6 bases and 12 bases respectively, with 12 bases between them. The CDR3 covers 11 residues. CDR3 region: CASSTSVPQFF. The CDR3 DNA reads TGTGCCAGCAGCACTAGTGTACCGCAGTTCTTC.

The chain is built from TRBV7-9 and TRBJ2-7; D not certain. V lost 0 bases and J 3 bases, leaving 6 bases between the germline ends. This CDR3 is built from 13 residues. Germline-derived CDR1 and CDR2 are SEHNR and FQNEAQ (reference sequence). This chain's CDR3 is CASSLANSYEQYF. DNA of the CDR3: TGTGCCAGCAGCTTAGCCAACAGCTACGAGCAGTACTTC.

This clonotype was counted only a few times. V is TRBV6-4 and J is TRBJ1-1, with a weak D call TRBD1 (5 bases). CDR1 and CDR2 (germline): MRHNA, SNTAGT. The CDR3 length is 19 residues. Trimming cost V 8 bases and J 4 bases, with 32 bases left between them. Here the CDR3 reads CASSNSLSVVRAFVTEAFF. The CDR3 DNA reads TGTGCCAGCTCTAACTCCCTCTCGGTTGTCAGGGCGTTTGTCACTGAAGCTTTCTTT.

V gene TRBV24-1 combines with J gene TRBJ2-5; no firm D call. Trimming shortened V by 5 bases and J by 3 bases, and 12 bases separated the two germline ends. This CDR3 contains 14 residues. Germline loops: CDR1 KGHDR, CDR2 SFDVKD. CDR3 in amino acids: CATSAAPPEETQYF. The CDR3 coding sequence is TGTGCCACCAGTGCCGCGCCCCCAGAAGAGACCCAGTACTTC.

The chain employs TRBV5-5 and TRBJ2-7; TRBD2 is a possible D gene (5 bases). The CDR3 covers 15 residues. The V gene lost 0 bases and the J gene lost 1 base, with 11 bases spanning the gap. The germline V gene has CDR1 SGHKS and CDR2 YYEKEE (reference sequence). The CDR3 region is CASSLVLSGSYEQYF. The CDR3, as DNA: TGTGCCAGCAGCTTGGTACTGTCGGGGTCCTACGAGCAGTACTTC.

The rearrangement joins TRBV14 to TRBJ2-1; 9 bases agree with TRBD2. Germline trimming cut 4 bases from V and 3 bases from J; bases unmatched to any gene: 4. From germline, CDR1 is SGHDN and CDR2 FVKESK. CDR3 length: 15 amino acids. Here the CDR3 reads CASSRSSGVYNEQFF. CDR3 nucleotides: TGTGCCAGCAGCCGTTCTAGCGGGGTCTACAATGAGCAGTTCTTC.

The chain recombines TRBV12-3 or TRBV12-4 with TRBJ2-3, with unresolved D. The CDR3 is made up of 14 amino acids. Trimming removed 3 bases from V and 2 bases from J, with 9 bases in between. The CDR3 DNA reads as TGTGCCAGCAGTTTCGGCGGAATCACAGATACGCAGTATTTT. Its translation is CASSFGGITDTQYF.

As DNA, the CDR3 is TGTGCCAGCAGTACACTTTCCCATCCGGGGTCGGGCTATGGCTACACCTTC. This encodes CASSTLSHPGSGYGYTF. The chain is built from TRBV12-3 or TRBV12-4 and TRBJ1-2; D is unresolved. The CDR3 runs to 17 residues. V was clipped by 5 bases and J by 4 bases, with 23 bases between them.

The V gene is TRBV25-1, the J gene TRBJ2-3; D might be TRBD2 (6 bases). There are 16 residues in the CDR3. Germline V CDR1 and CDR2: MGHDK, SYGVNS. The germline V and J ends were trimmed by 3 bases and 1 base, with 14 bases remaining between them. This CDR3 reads CASSDPGGDGTDTQYF. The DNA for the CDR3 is TGTGCCAGCAGTGACCCCGGCGGGGACGGCACAGATACGCAGTATTTT. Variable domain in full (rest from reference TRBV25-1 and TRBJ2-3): EADIYQTPRYLVIGTGKKITLECSQTMGHDKMYWYQQDPGMELHLIHYSYGVNSTEKGDLSSESTVSRIRTEHFPLTLESARPSHTSQYLCASSDPGGDGTDTQYFGPGTRLTVL.